This T cell receptor (beta chain) stems from a study of graft-versus-host responses after intestinal transplantation. Study context: Anti-thymocyte globulin was used for induction in all recipients, who then took tacrolimus and steroids for roughly 3 years.

Study-wide results and limits: Recipient marrow contained GvH clones, some of which appeared first in ileum or blood. Clonal ratios of graft-versus-host to host-versus-graft in allografts were high for patients exhibiting graft-donor T cell macrochimerism.

Assay: immunoSEQ multiplex PCR; the TCRdb copy retains only in-frame clones and omits some. The sample consists of under 100,000 clones, about 94% of them appearing once. Comment on this clone: Its target is unknown.

V was clipped by 1 base and J by 6 bases, with 5 bases between them. This CDR3 has 13 amino acids. Germline CDR1 and CDR2: SGHKS and YYEKEE (reference sequence). V is TRBV5-5 and J is TRBJ1-6, with D unclear. The sequencing here drew on unstimulated CD4+ T cells sorted from spleen or lymph node cells, taken before transplant. The origin of this receptor is a human donor who was the organ donor for an intestinal transplant. The CDR3 sequence: CASSLPGNSPLHF. The DNA for the CDR3 is TGTGCCAGCAGCTTGCCGGGTAATTCACCCCTCCACTTT.